One and the same sample provided the 10 T cell receptor beta chains below, sequenced in a study of blood T cell repertoires in COVID-19. Produced via immunoSEQ multiplex PCR; TCRdb's table is partial and in-frame only. Of tens of thousands of clones in the sample, 70% to 90% were seen once. The sequenced sample was peripheral blood. These TCRs come from a woman aged 80 or over with acute or convalescent COVID-19.

This clone was picked up one time. The genes are TRBV11-3 and TRBJ1-2; tentatively, D is TRBD1 (5 bases). CDR3 length: 13 amino acids. The germline gives CDR1 SGHNT, CDR2 YENEEA. V was shortened by 4 bases and J by 7 bases, with 13 bases between the two germline ends. The CDR3 bases are TGTGCCAGCAGCTGGGGGGGTCGCGGTGGCTACACCTTC. It translates to CASSWGGRGGYTF.

The chain joins TRBV18 to TRBJ1-4; D might be TRBD1 (6 bases). Germline V gene data show CDR1 as KGHSH and CDR2 as LQKENI. Trimming removed 2 bases at V and 4 bases at J, with 14 bases between. This CDR3 region has 16 residues. This chain's CDR3 is CASSPGTPVGNEKLFF. The CDR3 coding sequence is TGTGCCAGCTCACCAGGGACACCCGTGGGTAATGAAAAACTGTTTTTT.

This clone was counted a few times. The chain carries TRBV25-1 and TRBJ1-6, with D unclear. The CDR3 spans 16 residues. Looked up from germline, CDR1 is MGHDK and CDR2 is SYGVNS. V was cut by 1 base and J by 8 bases, with 15 bases left in between. The CDR3 sequence is CASSESRRTEYSPLHF. The CDR3 DNA is TGTGCCAGCAGTGAATCTCGCCGTACCGAGTATTCACCCCTCCACTTT. Full variable domain (remainder filled in from reference TRBV25-1 and TRBJ1-6): EADIYQTPRYLVIGTGKKITLECSQTMGHDKMYWYQQDPGMELHLIHYSYGVNSTEKGDLSSESTVSRIRTEHFPLTLESARPSHTSQYLCASSESRRTEYSPLHFGNGTRLTVT.

This clone appeared a single time. This chain links TRBV6-6 with TRBJ1-2, with 9 bases matching TRBD1. Germline lookup yields CDR1 MNHNY and CDR2 SVGAGI (reference sequence). The CDR3 has 15 amino acids. V lost 4 bases to trimming and J lost 3 bases; unmatched junction nucleotides: 6. The CDR3 nucleotides are TGTGCCAGCAGTTGGGGGGACAGGGAAGACTATGGCTACACCTTC. This encodes CASSWGDREDYGYTF.

The table lists this clone with a count of one. The chain links TRBV6-5 to TRBJ1-1; 7 bases line up with TRBD1. Trimming at V came to 6 bases and at J to 4 bases, leaving 5 bases not matched to a gene. The germline CDR1 and CDR2 sequences are MNHEY and SVGAGI. CDR3 length: 13 amino acids. The CDR3, as DNA: TGTGCCAGCAGCCCAGGGACAGTCACTGAAGCTTTCTTT. Its protein product is CASSPGTVTEAFF.

This clone was recorded only once. CDR3 coding DNA: TGCGCCAGCAGAACCCCAGGTGCGAACACCGGGGAGCTGTTTTTT. This codes for CASRTPGANTGELFF. The V and J genes are TRBV5-1 and TRBJ2-2; D call uncertain. CDR1 and CDR2 from the germline V gene are SGHRS and YFSETQ. The CDR3 sequence is 15 residues long. V was shortened by 5 bases and J by 0 bases, with 11 bases between the two germline ends.

This chain uses TRBV30 with TRBJ1-2; 8 nucleotides agree with TRBD1. V gave up 3 bases and J gave up 4 bases; unmatched junction bases: 7. The CDR3 has 14 residues. Germline V CDR1 and CDR2: GTSNPN, SVGIG (reference sequence). CDR3 sequence (DNA): TGTGCCTGGAGGGGTTCCGGGACAGGCTATGGCTACACCTTC. It is translated as CAWRGSGTGYGYTF.

The chain combines TRBV6-5 with TRBJ2-5; 7 bases are shared with TRBD1. Germline V gene data show CDR1 as MNHEY and CDR2 as SVGAGI. Trimming took 6 bases from V and 4 from J; bases not matched to a gene: 8. This CDR3 is 14 amino acids long. The CDR3 reads CASRRVAGGETQYF. The CDR3 region has the DNA TGTGCCAGCAGACGTGTTGCAGGGGGAGAGACCCAGTACTTC.

This chain connects TRBV4-1 to TRBJ2-7; 11 positions agree with TRBD2. The CDR3 contains 18 residues. Trimming cost V 0 bases and J 0 bases; bases outside gene matches: 7. Germline V gene data show CDR1 as MGHRA and CDR2 as YSYEKL. The CDR3 protein is CASSQETSGGSYSYEQYF. The CDR3 region has the DNA TGCGCCAGCAGCCAAGAAACTAGCGGGGGTTCCTACTCCTACGAGCAGTACTTC.

On this clone: Within the sample, other DNA sequences also encode this same CDR3. The chain combines TRBV7-6 with TRBJ1-1; D perhaps matches TRBD1 (5 bases). V lost 5 bases, J lost 0 bases, and 16 bases lay in between. The CDR3 totals 16 residues. The germline V gene encodes CDR1 SGHVS and CDR2 FNYEAQ. Here the CDR3 DNA reads TGTGCCAGCAGCCTGGACGGGGGATTAATGAACACTGAAGCTTTCTTT. It specifies CASSLDGGLMNTEAFF.